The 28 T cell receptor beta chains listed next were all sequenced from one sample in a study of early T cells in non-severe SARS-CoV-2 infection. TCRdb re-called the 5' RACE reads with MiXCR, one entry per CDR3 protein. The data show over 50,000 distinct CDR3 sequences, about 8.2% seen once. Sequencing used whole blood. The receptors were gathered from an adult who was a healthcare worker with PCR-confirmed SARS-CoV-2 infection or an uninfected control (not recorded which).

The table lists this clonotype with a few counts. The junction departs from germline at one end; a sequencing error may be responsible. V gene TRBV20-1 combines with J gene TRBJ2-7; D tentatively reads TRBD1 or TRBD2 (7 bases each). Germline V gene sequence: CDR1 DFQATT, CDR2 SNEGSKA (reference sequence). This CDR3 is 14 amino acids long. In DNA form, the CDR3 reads TGCAGTGCTGGACAGGTTCGGGGGGCCTACGAGCAGCACTTC. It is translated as CSAGQVRGAYEQHF.

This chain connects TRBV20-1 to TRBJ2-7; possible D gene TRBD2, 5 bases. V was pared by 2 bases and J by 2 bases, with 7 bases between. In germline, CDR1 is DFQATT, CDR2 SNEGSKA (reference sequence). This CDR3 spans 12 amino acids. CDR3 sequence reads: CSARLRAYEQYF. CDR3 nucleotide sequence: TGCAGTGCTAGATTGAGGGCCTACGAGCAGTACTTC.

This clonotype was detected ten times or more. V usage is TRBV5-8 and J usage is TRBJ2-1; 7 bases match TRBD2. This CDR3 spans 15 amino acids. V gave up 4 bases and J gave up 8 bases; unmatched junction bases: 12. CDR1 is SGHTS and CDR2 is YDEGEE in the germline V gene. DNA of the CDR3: TGTGCCAGCAGCGCCGGGACTACCTTTAACGATGAGCAGTTCTTC. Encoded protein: CASSAGTTFNDEQFF.

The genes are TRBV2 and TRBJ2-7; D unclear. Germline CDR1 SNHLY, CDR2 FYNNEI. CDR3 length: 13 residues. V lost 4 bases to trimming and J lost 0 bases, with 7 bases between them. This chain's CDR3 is CASSGASSYEQYF. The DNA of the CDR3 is TGTGCCAGCAGTGGGGCCAGCTCCTACGAGCAGTACTTC. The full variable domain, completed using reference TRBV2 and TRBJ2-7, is EPEVTQTPSHQVTQMGQEVILRCVPISNHLYFYWYRQILGQKVEFLVSFYNNEISEKSEIFDDQFSVERPDGSNFTLKIRSTKLEDSAMYFCASSGASSYEQYFGPGTRLTVT.

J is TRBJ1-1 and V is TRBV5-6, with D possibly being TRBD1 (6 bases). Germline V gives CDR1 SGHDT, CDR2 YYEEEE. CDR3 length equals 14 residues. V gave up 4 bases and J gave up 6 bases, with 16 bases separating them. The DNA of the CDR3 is TGTGCCAGCAGCCCTGGAGCAGGGGTGGCTGAAGCTTTCTTT. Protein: CASSPGAGVAEAFF.

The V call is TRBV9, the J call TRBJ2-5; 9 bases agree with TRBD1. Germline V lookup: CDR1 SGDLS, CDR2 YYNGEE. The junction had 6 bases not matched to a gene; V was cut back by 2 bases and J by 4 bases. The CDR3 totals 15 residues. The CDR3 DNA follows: TGTGCCAGCAGCGTCTACACAGGGGGCTTAGAGACCCAGTACTTC. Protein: CASSVYTGGLETQYF.

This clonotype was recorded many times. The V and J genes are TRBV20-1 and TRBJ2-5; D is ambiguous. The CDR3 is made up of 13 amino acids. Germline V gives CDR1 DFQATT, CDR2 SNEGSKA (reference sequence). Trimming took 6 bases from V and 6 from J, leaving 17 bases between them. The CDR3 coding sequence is TGCAGTGCCTTCGGGCCATTCGGGCAGACCCAGTACTTC. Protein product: CSAFGPFGQTQYF.

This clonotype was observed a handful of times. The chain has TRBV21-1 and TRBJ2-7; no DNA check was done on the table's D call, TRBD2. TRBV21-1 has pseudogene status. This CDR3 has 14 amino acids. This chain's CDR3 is CASSKVYGLHEQYF. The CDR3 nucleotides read TGTGCCAGCAGCAAAGTCTACGGACTCCACGAGCAGTACTTC.

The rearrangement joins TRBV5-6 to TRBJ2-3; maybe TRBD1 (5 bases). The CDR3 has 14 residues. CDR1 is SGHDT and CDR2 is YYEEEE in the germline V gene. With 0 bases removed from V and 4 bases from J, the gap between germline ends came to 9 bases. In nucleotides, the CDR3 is TGTGCCAGCAGCTTGGGGCAGGGCCCAGATACGCAGTATTTT. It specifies CASSLGQGPDTQYF.

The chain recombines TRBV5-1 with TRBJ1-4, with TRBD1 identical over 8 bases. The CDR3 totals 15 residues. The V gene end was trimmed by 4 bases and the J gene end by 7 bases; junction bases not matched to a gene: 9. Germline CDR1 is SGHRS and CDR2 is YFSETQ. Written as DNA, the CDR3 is TGCGCCAGCAGCAAAGACAGGGGAGGAGGTGAAAAACTGTTTTTT. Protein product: CASSKDRGGGEKLFF.

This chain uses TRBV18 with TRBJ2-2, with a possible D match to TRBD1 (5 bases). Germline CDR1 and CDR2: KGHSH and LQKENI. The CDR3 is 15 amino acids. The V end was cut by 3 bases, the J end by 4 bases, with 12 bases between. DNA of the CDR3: TGTGCCAGCTCACCCCATGCGCAGGGCACCGGGGAGCTGTTTTTT. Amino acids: CASSPHAQGTGELFF.

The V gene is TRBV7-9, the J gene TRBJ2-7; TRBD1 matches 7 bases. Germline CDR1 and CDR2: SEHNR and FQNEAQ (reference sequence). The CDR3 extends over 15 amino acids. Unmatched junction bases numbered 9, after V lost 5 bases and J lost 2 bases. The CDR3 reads CASSLRDSPTYEQYF. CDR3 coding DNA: TGTGCCAGCAGCCTACGGGACAGCCCCACCTACGAGCAGTACTTC.

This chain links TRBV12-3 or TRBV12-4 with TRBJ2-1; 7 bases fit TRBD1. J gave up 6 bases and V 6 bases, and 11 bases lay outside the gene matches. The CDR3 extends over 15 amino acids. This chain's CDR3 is CASSRRLTGVNEQFF. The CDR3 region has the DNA TGTGCCAGCAGCCGGCGACTTACAGGGGTCAATGAGCAGTTCTTC.

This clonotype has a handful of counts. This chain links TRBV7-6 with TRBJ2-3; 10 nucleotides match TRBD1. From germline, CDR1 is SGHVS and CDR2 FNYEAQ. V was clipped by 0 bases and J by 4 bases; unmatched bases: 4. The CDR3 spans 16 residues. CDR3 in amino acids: CASSLAGTGVADTQYF. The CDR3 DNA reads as TGTGCCAGCAGCTTAGCCGGGACAGGGGTTGCAGATACGCAGTATTTT.

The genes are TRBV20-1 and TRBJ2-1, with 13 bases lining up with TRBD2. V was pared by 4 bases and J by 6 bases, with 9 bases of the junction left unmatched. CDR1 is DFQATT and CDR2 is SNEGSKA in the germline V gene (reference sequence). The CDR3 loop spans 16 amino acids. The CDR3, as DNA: TGCAGTGCTATCCGGACTAGCGGGAGTATAGGCAATGAGCAGTTCTTC. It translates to CSAIRTSGSIGNEQFF.

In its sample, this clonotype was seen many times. CDR3 in DNA: TGTGCCAGCAGCTTAGAGGCCCTCCGCGGCGACAATGAGCAGTTCTTC. This translates into CASSLEALRGDNEQFF. The V gene is TRBV7-8, the J gene TRBJ2-1, with D unclear. Trimming took 1 base from V and 5 from J, leaving 15 bases between them. The CDR3 consists of 16 residues. The germline V gene encodes CDR1 SGHVS and CDR2 FQNEAQ.

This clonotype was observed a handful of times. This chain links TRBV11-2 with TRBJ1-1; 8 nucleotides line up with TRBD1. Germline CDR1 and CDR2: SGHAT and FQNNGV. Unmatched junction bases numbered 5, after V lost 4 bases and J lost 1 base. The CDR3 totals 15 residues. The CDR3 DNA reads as TGTGCCAGCAGCTCGTGGGGACAGGAGAACACTGAAGCTTTCTTT. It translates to CASSSWGQENTEAFF. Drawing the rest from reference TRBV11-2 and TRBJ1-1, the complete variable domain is EAGVAQSPRYKIIEKRQSVAFWCNPISGHATLYWYQQILGQGPKLLIQFQNNGVVDDSQLPKDRFSAERLKGVDSTLKIQPAKLEDSAVYLCASSSWGQENTEAFFGQGTRLTVV.

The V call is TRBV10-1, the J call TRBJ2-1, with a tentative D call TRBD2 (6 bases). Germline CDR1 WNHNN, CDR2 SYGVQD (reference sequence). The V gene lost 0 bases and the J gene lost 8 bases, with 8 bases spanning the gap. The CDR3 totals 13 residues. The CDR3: CASSESWEDEQFF. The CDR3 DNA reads TGCGCCAGCAGTGAGTCTTGGGAGGATGAGCAGTTCTTC.

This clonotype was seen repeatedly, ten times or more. CDR3 region: CASSRNYGYTF. CDR3 DNA: TGTGCCAGCAGTAGGAACTATGGCTACACCTTC. The chain joins TRBV12-3 or TRBV12-4 to TRBJ1-2, with unresolved D. V was clipped by 5 bases and J by 2 bases, with 3 bases between them. This CDR3 has 11 residues.

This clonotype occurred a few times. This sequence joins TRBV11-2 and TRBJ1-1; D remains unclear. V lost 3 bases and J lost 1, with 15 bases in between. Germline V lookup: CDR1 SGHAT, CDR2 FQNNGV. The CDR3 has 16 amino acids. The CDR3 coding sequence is TGTGCCAGCAGCTTTATCGGGCAAGTCGGGAACACTGAAGCTTTCTTT. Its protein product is CASSFIGQVGNTEAFF.

In DNA form, the CDR3 reads TGTGCCAGCTCACCGAGGACTAGCGGGAGAGGTAGCGAGACCCAGTACTTC. Protein sequence: CASSPRTSGRGSETQYF. This chain joins TRBV18 and TRBJ2-5, with 13 bases fitting TRBD2. V dropped 3 bases and J dropped 5; count of bases not matched to a gene: 9. Per germline, CDR1 KGHSH and CDR2 LQKENI. There are 17 residues in the CDR3.

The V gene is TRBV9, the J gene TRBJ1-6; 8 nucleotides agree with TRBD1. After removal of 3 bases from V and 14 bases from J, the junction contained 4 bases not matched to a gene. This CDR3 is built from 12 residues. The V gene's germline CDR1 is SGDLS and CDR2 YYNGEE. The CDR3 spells CASSAQTGALHF. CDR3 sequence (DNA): TGTGCCAGCAGCGCCCAGACAGGGGCCCTCCACTTT.

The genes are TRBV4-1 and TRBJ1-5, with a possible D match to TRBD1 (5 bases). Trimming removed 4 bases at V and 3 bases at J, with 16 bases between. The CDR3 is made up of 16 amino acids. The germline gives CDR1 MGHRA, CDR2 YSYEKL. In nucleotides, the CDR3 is TGCGCCAGCAGCCCACGTCCGGGAGGGGCCAATCAGCCCCAGCATTTT. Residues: CASSPRPGGANQPQHF.

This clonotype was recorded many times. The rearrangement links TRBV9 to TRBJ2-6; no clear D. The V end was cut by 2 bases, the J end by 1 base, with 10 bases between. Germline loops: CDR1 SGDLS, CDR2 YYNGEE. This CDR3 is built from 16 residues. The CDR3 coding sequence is TGTGCCAGCAGCGTTGACACAAGATCTGGGGCCAACGTCCTGACTTTC. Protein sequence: CASSVDTRSGANVLTF.

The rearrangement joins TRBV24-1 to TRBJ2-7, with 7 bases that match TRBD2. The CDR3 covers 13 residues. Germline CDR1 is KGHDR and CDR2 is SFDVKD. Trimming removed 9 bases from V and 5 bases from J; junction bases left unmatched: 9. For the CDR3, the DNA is TGTGCCACCGGGGGGGTGCTCCCCAACGAGCAGTACTTC. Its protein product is CATGGVLPNEQYF.

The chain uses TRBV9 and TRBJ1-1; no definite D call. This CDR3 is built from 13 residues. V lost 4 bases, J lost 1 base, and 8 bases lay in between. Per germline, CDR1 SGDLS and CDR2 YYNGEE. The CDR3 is CASSFDTNTEAFF. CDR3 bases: TGTGCCAGCAGCTTCGATACGAACACTGAAGCTTTCTTT.

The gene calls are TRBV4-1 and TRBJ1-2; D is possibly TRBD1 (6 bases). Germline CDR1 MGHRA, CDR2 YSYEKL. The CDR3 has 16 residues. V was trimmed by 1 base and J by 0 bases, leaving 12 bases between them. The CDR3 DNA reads TGCGCCAGCAGCCAAGTCGGGGGGCCGACTAACTATGGCTACACCTTC. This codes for CASSQVGGPTNYGYTF.

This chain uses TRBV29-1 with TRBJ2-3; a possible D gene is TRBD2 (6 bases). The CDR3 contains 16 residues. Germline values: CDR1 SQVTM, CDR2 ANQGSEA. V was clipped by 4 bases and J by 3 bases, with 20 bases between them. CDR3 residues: CSVGGGGPPVTDTQYF. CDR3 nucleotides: TGCAGCGTTGGGGGTGGAGGGCCTCCAGTTACAGATACGCAGTATTTT.